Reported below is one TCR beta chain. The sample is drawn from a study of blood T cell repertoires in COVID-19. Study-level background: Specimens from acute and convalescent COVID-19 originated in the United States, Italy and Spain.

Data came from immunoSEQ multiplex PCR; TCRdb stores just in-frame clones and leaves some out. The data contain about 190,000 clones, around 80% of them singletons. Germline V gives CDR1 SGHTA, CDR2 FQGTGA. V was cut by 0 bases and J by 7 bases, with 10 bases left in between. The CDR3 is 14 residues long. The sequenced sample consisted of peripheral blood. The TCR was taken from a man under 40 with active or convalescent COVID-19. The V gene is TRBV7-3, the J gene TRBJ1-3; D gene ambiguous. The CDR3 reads CASSLTPGSNTIYF. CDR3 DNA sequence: TGTGCCAGCAGCTTAACACCCGGGAGTAACACCATATATTTT.